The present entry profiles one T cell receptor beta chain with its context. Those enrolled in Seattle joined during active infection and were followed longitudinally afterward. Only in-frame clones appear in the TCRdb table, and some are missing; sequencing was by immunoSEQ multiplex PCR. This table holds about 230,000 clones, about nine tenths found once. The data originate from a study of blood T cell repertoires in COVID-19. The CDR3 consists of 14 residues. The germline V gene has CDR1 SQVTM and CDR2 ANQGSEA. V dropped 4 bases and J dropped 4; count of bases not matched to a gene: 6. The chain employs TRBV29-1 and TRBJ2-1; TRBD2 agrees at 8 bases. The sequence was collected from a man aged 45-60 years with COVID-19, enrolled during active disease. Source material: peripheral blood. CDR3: CSVVALAGYNEQFF. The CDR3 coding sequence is TGCAGCGTTGTCGCGCTAGCGGGTTACAATGAGCAGTTCTTC.